The entry below describes one TCR beta chain. Antigen unknown. This sample is drawn from a study of OX40 agonist ivuxolimab in advanced cancers. Study background: Patients were given ivuxolimab, an antibody that agonizes OX40 (CD134). Participants, 82.7% male, averaged approximately 65 years of age, ranging from 23 to 79.

Study outcomes and limitations: By week 6 at 0.1 to 3.0 mg/kg, blood CD4+ and CD8+ T cells had expanded clonally. CD8+ T cells (on average) carried more expanded clones than CD4+ T cells.

Measured with immunoSEQ multiplex PCR; TCRdb has only the in-frame clones, and not every one. The sample lists roughly 41,000 clones, about 88% occurring once. The germline CDR1 and CDR2 sequences are MNHEY and SVGAGI. Trimming removed 4 bases at V and 0 bases at J, with 6 bases between. There are 13 residues in the CDR3. The sequence derives from an adult with an advanced solid tumor such as melanoma, head and neck, liver or kidney cancer. The V gene is TRBV6-5, the J gene TRBJ1-1, with D uncertain. The source was CD4+ or CD8+ T cells sorted from blood, collected in a trial of the OX40 agonist ivuxolimab. The CDR3 DNA is TGTGCCAGCAGTTCACAGATGAACACTGAAGCTTTCTTT. Amino acids: CASSSQMNTEAFF.